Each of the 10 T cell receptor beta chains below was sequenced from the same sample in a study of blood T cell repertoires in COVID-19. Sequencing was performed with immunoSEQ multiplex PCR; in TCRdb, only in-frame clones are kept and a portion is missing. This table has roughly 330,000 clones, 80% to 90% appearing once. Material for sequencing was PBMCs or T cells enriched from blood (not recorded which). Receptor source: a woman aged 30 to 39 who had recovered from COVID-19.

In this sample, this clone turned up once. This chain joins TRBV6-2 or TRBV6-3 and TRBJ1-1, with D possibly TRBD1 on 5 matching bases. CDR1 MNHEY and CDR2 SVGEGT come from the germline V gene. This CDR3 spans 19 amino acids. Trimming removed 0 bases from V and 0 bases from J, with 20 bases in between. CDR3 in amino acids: CASSYSKFRGRRMNTEAFF. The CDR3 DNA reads TGTGCCAGCAGTTACTCGAAATTCCGGGGGAGACGCATGAACACTGAAGCTTTCTTT.

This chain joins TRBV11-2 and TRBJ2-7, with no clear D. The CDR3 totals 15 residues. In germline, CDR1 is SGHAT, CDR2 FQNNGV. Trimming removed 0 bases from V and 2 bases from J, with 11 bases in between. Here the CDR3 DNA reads TGTGCCAGCAGCTTAGATGAGCCCAGGCCCTACGAGCAGTACTTC. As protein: CASSLDEPRPYEQYF.

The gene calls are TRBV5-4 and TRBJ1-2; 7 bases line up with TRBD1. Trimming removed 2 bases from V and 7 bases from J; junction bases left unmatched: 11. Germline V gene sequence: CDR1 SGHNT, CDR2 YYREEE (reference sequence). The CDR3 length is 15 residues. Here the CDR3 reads CASSLGSREGAGYTF. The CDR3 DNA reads TGTGCCAGCAGCTTAGGGTCGAGAGAGGGGGCTGGCTACACCTTC.

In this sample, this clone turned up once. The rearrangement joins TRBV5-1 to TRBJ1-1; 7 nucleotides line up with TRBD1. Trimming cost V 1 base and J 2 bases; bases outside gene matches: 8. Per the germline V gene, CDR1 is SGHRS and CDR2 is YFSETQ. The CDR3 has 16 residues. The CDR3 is CASSLIPQGLNTEAFF. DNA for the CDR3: TGCGCCAGCAGCTTGATTCCACAGGGGTTAAACACTGAAGCTTTCTTT.

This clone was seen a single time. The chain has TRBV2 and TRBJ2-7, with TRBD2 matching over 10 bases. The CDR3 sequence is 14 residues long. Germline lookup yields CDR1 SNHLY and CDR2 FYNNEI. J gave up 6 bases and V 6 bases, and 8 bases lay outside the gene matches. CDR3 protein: CASSRTSGLREQYF. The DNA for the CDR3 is TGTGCCAGCAGCCGGACTAGCGGCCTACGCGAGCAGTACTTC.

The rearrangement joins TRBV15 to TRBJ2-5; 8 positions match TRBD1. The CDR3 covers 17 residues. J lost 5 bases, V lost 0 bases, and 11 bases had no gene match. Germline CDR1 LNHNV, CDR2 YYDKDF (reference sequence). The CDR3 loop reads CATSRDRAGGLRETQYF. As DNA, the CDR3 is TGTGCCACCAGCAGAGATAGGGCAGGGGGCTTGAGGGAGACCCAGTACTTC.

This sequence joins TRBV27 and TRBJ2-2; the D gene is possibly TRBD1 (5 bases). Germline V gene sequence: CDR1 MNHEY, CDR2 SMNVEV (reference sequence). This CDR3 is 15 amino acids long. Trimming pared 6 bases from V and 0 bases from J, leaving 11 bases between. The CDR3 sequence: CASRPVTANTGELFF. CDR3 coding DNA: TGTGCCAGCAGGCCGGTGACAGCGAACACCGGGGAGCTGTTTTTT.

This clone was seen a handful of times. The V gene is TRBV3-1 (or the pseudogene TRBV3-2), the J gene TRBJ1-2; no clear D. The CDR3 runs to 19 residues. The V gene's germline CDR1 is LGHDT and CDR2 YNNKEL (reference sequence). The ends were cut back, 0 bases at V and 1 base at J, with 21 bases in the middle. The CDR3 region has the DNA TGTGCCAGCAGCCAAGATCAAGGCGCCGGACTTCGTCTTAACTATGGCTACACCTTC. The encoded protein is CASSQDQGAGLRLNYGYTF.

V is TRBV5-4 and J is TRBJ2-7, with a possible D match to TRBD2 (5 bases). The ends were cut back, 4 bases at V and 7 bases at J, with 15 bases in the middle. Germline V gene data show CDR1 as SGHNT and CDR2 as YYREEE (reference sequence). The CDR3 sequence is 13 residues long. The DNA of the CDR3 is TGTGCCAGCAGCACTATCGGGGTCGCTGAGCAGTACTTC. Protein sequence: CASSTIGVAEQYF.

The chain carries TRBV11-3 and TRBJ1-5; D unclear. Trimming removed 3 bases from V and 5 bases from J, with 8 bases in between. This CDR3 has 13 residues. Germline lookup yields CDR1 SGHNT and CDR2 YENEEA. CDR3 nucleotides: TGTGCCAGCAGCTTGTCCCTTTATCAGCCCCAGCATTTT. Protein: CASSLSLYQPQHF.